Listed here are 24 T cell receptor beta chains from one sample, sequenced in a study of blood T cell repertoires in COVID-19. The data were produced by immunoSEQ multiplex PCR, yet TCRdb's version contains in-frame clones alone and is incomplete. The sample holds 140,000 or so clones, around 90% seen once. Sequencing was done on a sample of peripheral blood. The receptors shown here come from a human donor in a cohort sampled during active COVID-19.

This chain links TRBV7-9 with TRBJ2-2, with D unclear. CDR1 and CDR2 (germline): SEHNR, FQNEAQ (reference sequence). V gave up 4 bases and J gave up 10 bases, with 4 bases separating them. The CDR3 is 10 amino acids. CDR3 bases: TGTGCCAGCAGCTCCATGGAGCTGTTTTTT. Translated, it gives CASSSMELFF.

The J gene is TRBJ2-2, the V gene TRBV5-1, with 12 nucleotides matching TRBD2. Per germline, CDR1 SGHRS and CDR2 YFSETQ. Trimming cost V 3 bases and J 4 bases; bases outside gene matches: 4. This CDR3 spans 16 amino acids. The CDR3 sequence: CASSSSSGGATGELFF. CDR3 coding DNA: TGCGCCAGCAGCTCCTCTAGCGGGGGGGCCACCGGGGAGCTGTTTTTT.

The chain combines TRBV10-3 with TRBJ2-1, with a possible D match to TRBD1 (5 bases). The CDR3 runs to 13 residues. The V end lost 1 base, the J end lost 15 bases, and 16 bases lay between the germline ends. Per the germline V gene, CDR1 is ENHRY and CDR2 is SYGVKD. Here the CDR3 reads CAISEFGIREMFF. In nucleotides, the CDR3 is TGTGCCATCAGTGAGTTTGGGATCAGGGAAATGTTCTTC.

This chain links TRBV12-2 with TRBJ2-7; TRBD2, as called in the table, went unchecked against the DNA. TRBV12-2 is given as a pseudogene. CDR3 length: 14 amino acids. The CDR3 is CASRFMRGWYEQYF. The DNA of the CDR3 is TGTGCAAGTCGCTTTATGCGGGGATGGTACGAGCAGTACTTC.

The chain employs TRBV6-7 and TRBJ1-2; TRBD1 matches at 8 bases. TRBV6-7 is identified as an open reading frame with a role that is uncertain. This CDR3 region has 16 residues. V lost 1 base and J lost 5; bases outside the gene matches: 9. For the CDR3, the DNA is TGTGCCAGCAGTTACTGGAGGACAGGGCTCTTATATGGCTACACCTTC. Amino acids: CASSYWRTGLLYGYTF.

This chain links TRBV6-5 with TRBJ2-7; TRBD2 is a possible D gene (6 bases). V was trimmed by 8 bases and J by 4 bases, leaving 18 bases between them. The CDR3 totals 14 residues. The germline gives CDR1 MNHEY, CDR2 SVGAGI. In DNA, the CDR3 is TGTGCCAGCTGCGGGACCGCGGGGCTATACGAGCAGTACTTC. Translating it yields CASCGTAGLYEQYF.

The chain carries TRBV3-1 (or the pseudogene TRBV3-2) and TRBJ2-2, with 8 bases fitting TRBD2. Trimming at V came to 4 bases and at J to 7 bases, leaving 8 bases not matched to a gene. This CDR3 comprises 15 residues. CDR1 is LGHDT and CDR2 is YNNKEL in the germline V gene (reference sequence). Written as DNA, the CDR3 is TGTGCCAGCAGCCCAGGGACTAGGAGGAGCGGGGAGCTGTTTTTT. It translates to CASSPGTRRSGELFF.

The chain joins TRBV5-1 to TRBJ2-1; TRBD2 aligns across 7 bases. The junction had 6 bases not matched to a gene; V was cut back by 0 bases and J by 6 bases. Germline V CDR1 and CDR2: SGHRS, YFSETQ. This CDR3 is built from 15 residues. Here the CDR3 DNA reads TGCGCCAGCAGCTTGGACGGGAGGAACCGCAATGAGCAGTTCTTC. This encodes CASSLDGRNRNEQFF.

V usage is TRBV19 and J usage is TRBJ1-1, with D perhaps matching TRBD1 (6 bases). Germline V gives CDR1 LNHDA, CDR2 SQIVND (reference sequence). The CDR3 loop spans 13 amino acids. V lost 6 bases, J lost 3 bases, and 11 bases lay in between. This chain's CDR3 is CASSQKGDTEAFF. In DNA, the CDR3 is TGTGCCAGTAGCCAGAAGGGGGACACTGAAGCTTTCTTT.

V is TRBV5-1 and J is TRBJ2-5, with D maybe TRBD1 (6 bases). Looked up from germline, CDR1 is SGHRS and CDR2 is YFSETQ. There are 14 residues in the CDR3. Trimming took 4 bases from V and 1 from J, leaving 11 bases between them. The CDR3 sequence: CASSAQGSQETQYF. The DNA of the CDR3 is TGCGCCAGCAGCGCCCAGGGGTCCCAAGAGACCCAGTACTTC.

The V gene is TRBV28, the J gene TRBJ2-1; weak D call: TRBD1 (5 bases). Germline CDR1 and CDR2: MDHEN and SYDVKM. V lost 6 bases and J lost 9, with 15 bases in between. The CDR3 length is 13 residues. CDR3 amino acids: CASRLDSVGEQFF. The CDR3 DNA is TGTGCCAGCAGGCTTGACAGTGTGGGTGAGCAGTTCTTC.

The chain uses TRBV20-1 and TRBJ2-7; 7 bases agree with TRBD2. The V gene's germline CDR1 is DFQATT and CDR2 SNEGSKA (reference sequence). Trimming took 3 bases from V and 2 from J; bases not matched to a gene: 7. The CDR3 is 14 amino acids. CDR3 sequence (DNA): TGCAGTGCTAGTCCTAGCGGCCGAACCTACGAGCAGTACTTC. This translates into CSASPSGRTYEQYF.

Details on this clone: In the same sample, other DNA sequences code for this CDR3. The gene calls are TRBV5-1 and TRBJ2-3; D is unclear. This CDR3 region has 13 residues. Trimming pared 3 bases from V and 0 bases from J, leaving 5 bases between. Germline loops: CDR1 SGHRS, CDR2 YFSETQ. CDR3 amino acids: CASSSGSTDTQYF. As DNA, the CDR3 is TGCGCCAGCAGCTCAGGTAGCACAGATACGCAGTATTTT.

The rearrangement uses TRBV28 and TRBJ2-7, with D unresolved. CDR1 is MDHEN, CDR2 SYDVKM, per germline. The CDR3 is 11 residues long. Trimming pared 6 bases from V and 3 bases from J, leaving 6 bases between. The CDR3 DNA reads as TGTGCCAGCAGCTTCTACTACGAGCAGTACTTC. Translation: CASSFYYEQYF.

Written as DNA, the CDR3 is TGTGCCACCAGGAGTCCAGGGGGCTCAACTAATGAAAAACTGTTTTTT. Translated, it gives CATRSPGGSTNEKLFF. The genes are TRBV25-1 and TRBJ1-4; 8 bases are a match to TRBD1. CDR1 is MGHDK and CDR2 is SYGVNS in the germline V gene. The length of the CDR3 is 16 residues. V shed 10 bases, J shed 0 bases, and the junction held 10 bases outside the gene matches.

CDR3 loop: CASSLGDRGVTEAFF. The CDR3 DNA reads as TGCGCCAGCAGCTTGGGGGACAGGGGAGTGACTGAAGCTTTCTTT. This chain joins TRBV5-1 and TRBJ1-1; 10 bases match TRBD1. Germline V gene data show CDR1 as SGHRS and CDR2 as YFSETQ. Germline trimming cut 0 bases from V and 5 bases from J; bases unmatched to any gene: 4. This CDR3 is 15 amino acids long.

The rearrangement joins TRBV6-2 or TRBV6-3 to TRBJ1-1; 7 bases match TRBD1. The CDR3 spans 14 residues. CDR1 is MNHEY, CDR2 SVGEGT, per germline. Trimming cost V 5 bases and J 4 bases; bases outside gene matches: 7. CDR3 DNA: TGTGCCAGCAGTCTCGGGACAGCCTTCACTGAAGCTTTCTTT. The encoded protein is CASSLGTAFTEAFF.

By its share, this clone is medium-sized (0.01 to 0.1%). The chain links TRBV28 to TRBJ1-6, with a tentative D call TRBD1 (6 bases). Germline V CDR1 and CDR2: MDHEN, SYDVKM. CDR3 length equals 15 residues. Trimming took 5 bases from V and 7 from J, leaving 15 bases between them. DNA for the CDR3: TGTGCCAGCAGTACATACAGGGTAAAAAATTCACCCCTCCACTTT. Protein: CASSTYRVKNSPLHF.

This clone occurred a few times. The rearrangement uses TRBV5-1 and TRBJ1-1; 8 positions agree with TRBD1. Per the germline V gene, CDR1 is SGHRS and CDR2 is YFSETQ. J lost 1 base, V lost 4 bases, and 9 bases had no gene match. The CDR3 is made up of 16 amino acids. The CDR3 nucleotides are TGCGCCAGCAGCGATGGACAGGGTATGGAGAACACTGAAGCTTTCTTT. Translating gives CASSDGQGMENTEAFF.

The rearrangement links TRBV9 to TRBJ1-2; tentative D call: TRBD1 (5 bases). CDR3 length: 14 residues. V dropped 3 bases and J dropped 4 bases, with 13 bases sitting between them. Germline assignment: CDR1 SGDLS and CDR2 YYNGEE. The CDR3 DNA reads TGTGCCAGCAGCGCGGGGGAAGGGCCCTATGGCTACACCTTC. Translated: CASSAGEGPYGYTF.

This clone has only a few counts. The chain joins TRBV2 to TRBJ2-7; D is perhaps TRBD2 (5 bases). Germline lookup yields CDR1 SNHLY and CDR2 FYNNEI. V lost 7 bases and J lost 3, with 13 bases in between. The CDR3 has 13 residues. The CDR3 sequence: CASTASGIYEQYF. For the CDR3, the DNA is TGTGCCAGCACCGCCTCGGGGATCTACGAGCAGTACTTC.

The chain has TRBV15 and TRBJ2-7; 7 bases are a match to TRBD2. CDR3 length equals 15 residues. Germline trimming cut 5 bases from V and 4 bases from J; bases unmatched to any gene: 11. CDR1 is LNHNV, CDR2 YYDKDF, per germline (reference sequence). The CDR3 here is CATSPKQDGGYEQYF. The CDR3 nucleotides are TGTGCCACCAGCCCTAAGCAGGACGGGGGGTACGAGCAGTACTTC.

This chain connects TRBV2 to TRBJ2-3, with 9 bases matching TRBD1. CDR1 SNHLY and CDR2 FYNNEI come from the germline V gene. This CDR3 comprises 17 residues. The V gene end was trimmed by 6 bases and the J gene end by 5 bases; junction bases not matched to a gene: 15. The CDR3 here is CASRQTVWDREKDTQYF. The CDR3 DNA reads TGTGCCAGCAGACAAACAGTCTGGGACAGGGAGAAAGATACGCAGTATTTT.

V gene TRBV6-6 combines with J gene TRBJ1-2; 12 bases are shared with TRBD1. This CDR3 region has 16 residues. V trimming: 0 bases; J trimming: 2 bases; junction bases outside the gene matches: 1. Germline CDR1 MNHNY, CDR2 SVGAGI (reference sequence). The CDR3 bases are TGTGCCAGCAGTTACTCAGGGACAGGGGGCAACTATGGCTACACCTTC. Its translation is CASSYSGTGGNYGYTF.